These T cell receptor beta chains were read from a single sample in a study of blood T cell repertoires in COVID-19. Clones were sequenced by immunoSEQ multiplex PCR, and TCRdb holds only the in-frame ones, with some missing. The sample has 210,000 or so clones; approximately 80% are singletons. Material for sequencing was peripheral blood. These receptor sequences come from a woman over 75 with COVID-19, enrolled during active disease. Each CDR3 is given with its conserved first and last residue. The D gene is left open where the match is weak. Clone size, where shown, is once, few, many, or a class for clones that have expanded.

>TRBJ2-3|TRBD2|.|TRBV5-4
TGTGCCAGCAGCGGAATGACTAGCGGGAGGGCCACTCCAGATACGCAGTATTTT
CASSGMTSGRATPDTQYF
>TRBJ2-7|.|few|TRBV9
TGTGCCAGCAGCTCAAATGCAGGGTCCTACGAGCAGTACTTC
CASSSNAGSYEQYF
>TRBJ1-2|.|.|TRBV11-2
TGTGCCAGCAGCTTCGGGAAGCGCTATGGCTACACCTTC
CASSFGKRYGYTF
>TRBJ2-2|TRBD2|.|TRBV5-1
TGCGCCAGCAGCTTGTCGGTCCCGACTAGCGCAACCGGGGAGCTGTTTTTT
CASSLSVPTSATGELFF
>TRBJ1-1|.|.|TRBV3-1/TRBV3-2
TGTGCCAGCAGCCAAGGGGGGGGCACTGAAGCTTTCTTT
CASSQGGGTEAFF
>TRBJ1-2|.|.|TRBV15
TGTGCCACCAGCAGAGATCGGGTATACGGCTACACCTTC
CATSRDRVYGYTF
>TRBJ2-7|.|many|TRBV11-2
TGTGCCAGCAGCTATGGAGGGACGAGGTCCTACGAGCAGTACTTC
CASSYGGTRSYEQYF
>TRBJ2-1|TRBD2|.|TRBV7-9
TGTGCCAGCAGTTCCTGGGGGGGAAGGAACAATGAGCAGTTCTTC
CASSSWGGRNNEQFF
>TRBJ1-5|.|.|TRBV20-1
TGCAGTGCTAGTTTGGGGGCTAGCAATCAGCCCCAGCATTTT
CSASLGASNQPQHF
>TRBJ1-3|.|.|TRBV5-1
TGCGCCAGCAGCTTGGGGCTATACAGCCACTCTGGAAACACCATATATTTT
CASSLGLYSHSGNTIYF